Listed here are 5 T cell receptor beta chains from one sample, sequenced in a study of CD8 T cells in ankylosing spondylitis (dated by TCRdb to the late 2010s). Library preparation employed 5' RACE. TCRdb lists the instrument as Illumina HiSeq 2500. TCRdb reran the public reads through fastp at Q25 and MiXCR, keeping productive beta chains. CDR3 protein duplicates are merged, each entry listing the most common genes and DNA. The sample table contains 250,000 to 300,000 distinct CDR3 sequences; only one count was recorded for roughly 20% of them. Roughly 7.4% of the sample goes to the ten largest clones. The sample was blood, either unsorted or a sorted T cell fraction (not recorded which). The receptors were sampled from a male donor with ankylosing spondylitis or in good health (not recorded which).

The rearrangement links TRBV11-2 to TRBJ2-7, with D unclear. The CDR3 has 15 residues. Trimming took off 5 bases at V and 5 bases at J, with 19 bases between the two ends. The germline V gene has CDR1 SGHAT and CDR2 FQNNGV. CDR3 nucleotide sequence: TGTGCCAGCAGCCCACTTATGGGCTCGGTGAACGAGCAGTACGTC. The encoded protein is CASSPLMGSVNEQYV.

V gene TRBV7-9 combines with J gene TRBJ2-3; D unresolved. The CDR3 length is 13 residues. Germline CDR1 SEHNR, CDR2 FQNEAQ (reference sequence). V lost 3 bases to trimming and J lost 6 bases, with 10 bases between them. CDR3 coding DNA: TGTGCCAGCAGCTTTGGTTCAGTGGATACGCAGTATTTT. It is translated as CASSFGSVDTQYF.

Only a few counts were recorded for this clonotype. The chain carries TRBV4-2 and TRBJ2-1; D is possibly TRBD2 (7 bases). The CDR3 runs 17 residues. Per the germline V gene, CDR1 is LGHNA and CDR2 is YNFKEQ. Between the trimmed V and J ends, which lost 0 bases and 3 bases, there was a span of 15 bases. The CDR3 DNA is TGTGCCAGCAGCCAAGATCTAGGGGGGGGCGACTACAATGAGCAGTTCTTC. It codes for CASSQDLGGGDYNEQFF.

This clonotype came up a few times. The chain couples TRBV5-1 to TRBJ2-3; 12 bases are shared with TRBD2. Trimming at V came to 0 bases and at J to 6 bases, leaving 5 bases not matched to a gene. The CDR3 runs to 16 residues. Looked up from germline, CDR1 is SGHRS and CDR2 is YFSETQ. The CDR3 nucleotides are TGCGCCAGCAGCTTGGCTAGCGGGGGGGCCGGGGATACGCAGTATTTT. Translated: CASSLASGGAGDTQYF.

A single count supports this clonotype. The V call is TRBV7-9, the J call TRBJ2-1; TRBD1 matches at 8 bases. CDR1 SEHNR and CDR2 FQNEAQ come from the germline V gene (reference sequence). The J segment lost 5 bases and the V segment lost 2 bases, leaving 5 bases of the junction unmatched. This CDR3 is 15 amino acids long. Written as DNA, the CDR3 is TGTGCCAGCAGCTTACCGGGACAGGAAAACAATGAGCAGTTCTTC. Amino acids: CASSLPGQENNEQFF.